This T cell receptor beta chain comes out of a study of cytomegalovirus exposure and HLA in healthy donors. About the research overall: In terms of ancestry, the Caucasian-associated cluster contained around 79% of the approximately 420 genotyped donors. Regarding the study as a whole: Relative to the approximately 630-donor mean, N-insertions were reportedly fewer in an Asian-associated ancestry cluster in a later analysis.

V dropped 3 bases and J dropped 3; count of bases not matched to a gene: 4. CDR1 KGHSH and CDR2 LQKENI come from the germline V gene. The CDR3 is 14 residues long. This clone appeared a few times. Its target is unknown. PCR used 60 Vbeta primers and 13 Jbeta primers. TCRdb's copy holds only in-frame clones and misses some; the assay was immunoSEQ multiplex PCR. The profile shows some 170,000 clones, 65% to 75% of them singletons. This TCR came from a human donor in good health. The sample taken for sequencing was PBMCs. The rearrangement links TRBV18 to TRBJ2-7; TRBD2 matches at 8 bases. Here the CDR3 DNA reads TGTGCCAGCTCACCCACGGGAGGGAACTACGAGCAGTACTTC. This translates into CASSPTGGNYEQYF. The full variable domain, completed using reference TRBV18 and TRBJ2-7, is NAGVMQNPRHLVRRRGQEARLRCSPMKGHSHVYWYRQLPEEGLKFMVYLQKENIIDESGMPKERFSAEFPKEGPSILRIQQVVRGDSAAYFCASSPTGGNYEQYFGPGTRLTVT.